This T cell receptor (beta chain) was observed in a study of blood T cell repertoires in COVID-19. Study-wide background: Sites across the United States, Italy and Spain contributed samples from acute and convalescent COVID-19. T cells, B-cell-depleted T cells, or PBMCs supplied cDNA or gDNA.

This CDR3 spans 12 amino acids. Trimming pared 6 bases from V and 8 bases from J, leaving 11 bases between. How the authors handled the data: Estimation of nucleated cell counts was performed using reference gene primer amplification. Libraries were prepared by immunoSEQ multiplex PCR; TCRdb keeps only in-frame clonotypes and omits some of them. V, J and clone size derive from that table, while D and trimming were established from the DNA sequence. The table lists fewer than 250,000 clones, approximately 84% of them singletons, with roughly 4% in the top ten. This clone appeared once. The sequenced material came from peripheral blood. This receptor was identified in a man aged 50-59 years with acute or convalescent COVID-19. This sequence joins TRBV12-3 or TRBV12-4 and TRBJ1-3; D remains ambiguous. The CDR3 region has the DNA TGTGCCAGCAGGACTTCGGGATACACCATATATTTT. Its protein product is CASRTSGYTIYF.